Below, 17 T cell receptor beta chains from the same sample are listed, as sequenced in a study of shared clonotypes between healthy human individuals. Measured with immunoSEQ multiplex PCR; TCRdb has only the in-frame clones, and not every one. The repertoire has fewer than 850,000 clones, about 96% of them found once; the top ten carry less than 0.25%. Positive CCR7 selection of CD45RO-negative cells yielded the naive CD8 cells, and terminally differentiated effector memory CD45RA+ cells were excluded. Sequencing was carried out using naive CD8+ T cells sorted from blood. The receptor source for this set is a man aged 30 to 45 in good health.

CDR3 in amino acids: CASSQDMATKDKNIQYF. In DNA, the CDR3 is TGCGCCAGCAGCCAAGATATGGCAACTAAAGACAAAAACATTCAGTACTTC. V gene TRBV4-1 combines with J gene TRBJ2-4; D not resolved. The V gene lost 0 bases and the J gene lost 3 bases, with 15 bases spanning the gap. Germline-derived CDR1 and CDR2 are MGHRA and YSYEKL. The CDR3 is made up of 17 amino acids.

The J gene is TRBJ2-4, the V gene TRBV5-4, with 7 bases matching TRBD1. This CDR3 has 13 residues. Germline V gene lookup returns CDR1 SGHNT and CDR2 YYREEE (reference sequence). V lost 4 bases and J lost 12; bases outside the gene matches: 10. CDR3 amino acids: CASSPGTVSAQYF. As DNA, the CDR3 is TGTGCCAGCAGCCCGGGGACAGTCTCCGCTCAGTACTTC. The variable domain in full, with the rest retrieved from reference TRBV5-4 and TRBJ2-4, is ETGVTQSPTHLIKTRGQQVTLRCSSQSGHNTVSWYQQALGQGPQFIFQYYREEENGRGNFPPRFSGLQFPNYSSELNVNALELDDSALYLCASSPGTVSAQYFGAGTRLSVL.

The chain links TRBV5-1 to TRBJ2-1, with 10 bases matching TRBD2. The J segment lost 4 bases and the V segment lost 10 bases, leaving 14 bases of the junction unmatched. Germline V gene lookup returns CDR1 SGHRS and CDR2 YFSETQ. The CDR3 loop spans 16 amino acids. This CDR3 is CARGGASGSPYNEQFF. For the CDR3, the DNA is TGCGCCCGCGGCGGGGCTAGCGGGAGTCCTTACAATGAGCAGTTCTTC.

The chain recombines TRBV9 with TRBJ2-7, with D perhaps TRBD1 (5 bases). Germline lookup yields CDR1 SGDLS and CDR2 YYNGEE. The CDR3 sequence is 15 residues long. V was clipped by 3 bases and J by 0 bases, with 13 bases between them. The CDR3 region has the DNA TGTGCCAGCAGCGGAGGCCCAGGGATCTCCTACGAGCAGTACTTC. Translated, it gives CASSGGPGISYEQYF.

The chain joins TRBV5-1 to TRBJ2-7; D unresolved. V lost 4 bases and J lost 3, with 11 bases in between. Germline V gives CDR1 SGHRS, CDR2 YFSETQ. The CDR3 has 13 amino acids. The CDR3 nucleotides are TGCGCCAGCAGCCGGACGGAAAACTACGAGCAGTACTTC. Protein sequence: CASSRTENYEQYF. The variable domain in full, completed from reference TRBV5-1 and TRBJ2-7, reads KAGVTQTPRYLIKTRGQQVTLSCSPISGHRSVSWYQQTPGQGLQFLFEYFSETQRNKGNFPGRFSGRQFSNSRSEMNVSTLELGDSALYLCASSRTENYEQYFGPGTRLTVT.

CDR3 in amino acids: CASSDRTEPGLVMNNEQFF. The DNA for the CDR3 is TGTGCCAGCAGCGATAGGACAGAGCCGGGACTAGTAATGAATAATGAGCAGTTCTTC. The chain uses TRBV9 and TRBJ2-1; 8 nucleotides match TRBD2. Trimming removed 3 bases from V and 7 bases from J; junction bases left unmatched: 21. This CDR3 comprises 19 residues. Looked up from germline, CDR1 is SGDLS and CDR2 is YYNGEE.

The chain uses TRBV6-5 and TRBJ1-5, with D maybe TRBD1 (5 bases). Germline loops: CDR1 MNHEY, CDR2 SVGAGI. This CDR3 is 14 amino acids long. V was cut by 2 bases and J by 4 bases, with 9 bases left in between. Here the CDR3 reads CASSYRGINQPQHF. The CDR3 bases are TGTGCCAGCAGTTACCGGGGGATTAATCAGCCCCAGCATTTT.

The chain couples TRBV9 to TRBJ2-5, with 9 bases that match TRBD1. The germline gives CDR1 SGDLS, CDR2 YYNGEE. This CDR3 has 15 amino acids. J lost 5 bases, V lost 0 bases, and 5 bases had no gene match. The DNA of the CDR3 is TGTGCCAGCAGCGTAGGCGGGACAGGGCTTGAGACCCAGTACTTC. It specifies CASSVGGTGLETQYF.

This chain uses TRBV5-1 with TRBJ2-7, with 12 bases aligning to TRBD1. Trimming cost V 3 bases and J 0 bases; bases outside gene matches: 1. CDR1 is SGHRS and CDR2 is YFSETQ in the germline V gene. The CDR3 is 15 amino acids. CDR3 protein: CASSWGQGASYEQYF. Here the CDR3 DNA reads TGCGCCAGCAGCTGGGGACAGGGGGCCTCCTACGAGCAGTACTTC.

The chain employs TRBV27 and TRBJ1-1, with D hard to call. V gave up 1 base and J gave up 0 bases, with 15 bases separating them. From germline, CDR1 is MNHEY and CDR2 SMNVEV (reference sequence). The CDR3 extends over 17 amino acids. The DNA for the CDR3 is TGTGCCAGCAGTTTATATCCTTTAATTGGTATGAACACTGAAGCTTTCTTT. Amino acid sequence: CASSLYPLIGMNTEAFF.

The rearrangement joins TRBV27 to TRBJ1-2; TRBD1 is a possible D gene (5 bases). The CDR3 runs to 17 residues. The V gene lost 6 bases and the J gene lost 1 base, with 21 bases spanning the gap. Germline values: CDR1 MNHEY, CDR2 SMNVEV (reference sequence). CDR3 DNA: TGTGCCAGCAGGTCTACCCCCCACAGGCTCGATAACTATGGCTACACCTTC. Amino acids: CASRSTPHRLDNYGYTF.

The CDR3 DNA sequence: TGTGCCGTTTGGACAGGGTACGAGCAGTACTTC. It specifies CAVWTGYEQYF. The chain carries TRBV6-1 and TRBJ2-7, with 8 bases fitting TRBD1. This CDR3 is 11 amino acids long. Per germline, CDR1 MNHNS and CDR2 SASEGT. V gave up 11 bases and J gave up 4 bases; unmatched junction bases: 4.

The chain is built from TRBV27 and TRBJ2-1, with a tentative D call TRBD2 (5 bases). There are 15 residues in the CDR3. Looked up from germline, CDR1 is MNHEY and CDR2 is SMNVEV (reference sequence). Trimming removed 9 bases at V and 0 bases at J, with 15 bases between. This chain's CDR3 is CARGSRRASYNEQFF. The CDR3 coding sequence is TGTGCCAGGGGGTCGCGGCGGGCCTCCTACAATGAGCAGTTCTTC.

The J gene is TRBJ2-1, the V gene TRBV19; tentatively, D is TRBD1 (7 bases). The CDR3 consists of 15 residues. In germline, CDR1 is LNHDA, CDR2 SQIVND (reference sequence). Trimming removed 3 bases from V and 7 bases from J, with 16 bases in between. CDR3 loop: CASSIWSRGENEQFF. As DNA, the CDR3 is TGTGCCAGTAGTATTTGGTCCAGGGGGGAGAATGAGCAGTTCTTC.

The DNA for the CDR3 is TGTGCCAGCAGCGTCGACCCCGGACAGGGTCACTACGAGCAGTACTTC. Translating gives CASSVDPGQGHYEQYF. This chain uses TRBV9 with TRBJ2-7, with 8 bases lining up with TRBD1. This CDR3 spans 16 amino acids. CDR1 is SGDLS, CDR2 YYNGEE, per germline. Trimming cost V 2 bases and J 3 bases; bases outside gene matches: 10.

This chain joins TRBV9 and TRBJ2-1; 9 nucleotides match TRBD1. The CDR3 runs to 14 residues. After removal of 8 bases from V and 9 bases from J, the junction contained 12 bases not matched to a gene. Germline V gene data show CDR1 as SGDLS and CDR2 as YYNGEE. CDR3 in amino acids: CASGRRTGDPEQFF. Here the CDR3 DNA reads TGTGCCAGTGGCAGAAGGACAGGGGATCCTGAGCAGTTCTTC.

The genes are TRBV6-1 and TRBJ2-7; TRBD1 matches at 7 bases. The germline gives CDR1 MNHNS, CDR2 SASEGT. The CDR3 is made up of 11 amino acids. DNA of the CDR3: TGTGCCAGCAGTGGACTGGGACAGTTTCAGGTC. It yields the protein CASSGLGQFQV.